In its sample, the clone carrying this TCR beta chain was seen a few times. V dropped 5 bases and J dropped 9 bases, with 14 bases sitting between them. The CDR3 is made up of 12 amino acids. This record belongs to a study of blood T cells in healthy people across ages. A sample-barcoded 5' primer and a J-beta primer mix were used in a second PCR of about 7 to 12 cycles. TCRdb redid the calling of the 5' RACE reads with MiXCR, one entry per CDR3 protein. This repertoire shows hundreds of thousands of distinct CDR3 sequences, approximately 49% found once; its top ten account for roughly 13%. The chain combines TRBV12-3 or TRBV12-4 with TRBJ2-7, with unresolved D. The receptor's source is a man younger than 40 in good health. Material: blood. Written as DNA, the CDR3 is TGTGCCAGCAGTCCCCAATACTCAGGGCAGTACTTC. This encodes CASSPQYSGQYF.